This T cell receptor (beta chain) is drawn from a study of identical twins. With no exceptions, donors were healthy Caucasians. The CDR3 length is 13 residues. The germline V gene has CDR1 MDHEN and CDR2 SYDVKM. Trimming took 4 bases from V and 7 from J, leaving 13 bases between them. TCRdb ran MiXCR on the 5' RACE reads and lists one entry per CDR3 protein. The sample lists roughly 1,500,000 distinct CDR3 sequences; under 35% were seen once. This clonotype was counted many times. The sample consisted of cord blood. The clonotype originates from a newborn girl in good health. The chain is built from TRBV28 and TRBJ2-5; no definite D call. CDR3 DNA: TGTGCCAGCAGTTCCCCGACACCCTCGACCCAGTACTTC. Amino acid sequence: CASSSPTPSTQYF.